This T cell receptor beta chain was recorded in a study of shared T cell receptors in the human thymus. The CDR3 runs 15 residues. Unmatched junction bases numbered 9, after V lost 6 bases and J lost 3 bases. TCRdb's table, derived via immunoSEQ multiplex PCR, lists solely in-frame clones and lacks some. Of roughly 560,000 clones in the sample, about four fifths are singletons; the top ten hold 0.013%. These data were likewise used in another study, on human thymus T cells.

This chain links TRBV23-1 with TRBJ2-7, with 9 positions matching TRBD1. TRBV23-1 is reported as an ORF; its role is uncertain. The sample taken for sequencing was thymocytes. The receptor comes from a boy younger than two with a congenital heart defect. CDR3 residues: CASSPTRDRVYEQYF. CDR3 coding DNA: TGCGCCAGCAGCCCCACCCGGGACAGGGTCTACGAGCAGTACTTC.